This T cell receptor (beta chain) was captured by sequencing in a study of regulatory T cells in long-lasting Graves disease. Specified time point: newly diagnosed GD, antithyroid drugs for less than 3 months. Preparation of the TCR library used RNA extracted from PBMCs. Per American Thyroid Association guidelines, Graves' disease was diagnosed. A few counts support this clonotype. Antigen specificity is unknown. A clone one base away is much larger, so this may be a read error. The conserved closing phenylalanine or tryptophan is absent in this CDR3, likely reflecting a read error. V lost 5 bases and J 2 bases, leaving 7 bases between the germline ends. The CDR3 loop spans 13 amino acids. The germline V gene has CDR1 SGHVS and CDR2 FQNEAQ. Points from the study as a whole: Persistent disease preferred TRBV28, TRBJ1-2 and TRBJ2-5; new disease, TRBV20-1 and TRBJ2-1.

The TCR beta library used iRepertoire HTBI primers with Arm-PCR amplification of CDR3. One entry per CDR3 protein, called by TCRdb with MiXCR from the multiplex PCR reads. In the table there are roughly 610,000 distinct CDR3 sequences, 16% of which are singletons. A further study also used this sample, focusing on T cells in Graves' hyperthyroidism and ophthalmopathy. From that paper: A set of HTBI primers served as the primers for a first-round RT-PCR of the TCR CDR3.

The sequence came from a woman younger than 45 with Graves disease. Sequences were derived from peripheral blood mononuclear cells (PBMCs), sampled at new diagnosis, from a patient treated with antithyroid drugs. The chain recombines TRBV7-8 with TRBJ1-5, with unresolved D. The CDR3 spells CASSLWGNQPQHL. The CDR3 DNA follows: TGTGCCAGCAGCCTGTGGGGCAATCAGCCCCAGCATCTT.